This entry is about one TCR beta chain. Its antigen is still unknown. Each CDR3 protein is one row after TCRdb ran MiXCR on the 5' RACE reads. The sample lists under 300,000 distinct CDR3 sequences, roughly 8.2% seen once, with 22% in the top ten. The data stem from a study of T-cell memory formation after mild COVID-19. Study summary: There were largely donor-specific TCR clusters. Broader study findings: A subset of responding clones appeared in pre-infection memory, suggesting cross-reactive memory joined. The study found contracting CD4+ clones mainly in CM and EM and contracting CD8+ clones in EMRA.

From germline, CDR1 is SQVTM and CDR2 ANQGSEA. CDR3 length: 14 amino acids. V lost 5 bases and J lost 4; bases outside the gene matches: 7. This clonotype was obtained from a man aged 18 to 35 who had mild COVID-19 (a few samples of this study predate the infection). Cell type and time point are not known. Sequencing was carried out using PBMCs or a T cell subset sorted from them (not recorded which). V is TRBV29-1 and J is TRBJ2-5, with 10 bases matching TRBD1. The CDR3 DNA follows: TGCAGCGTTACGGGACAGGGGACTAGAGAGACCCAGTACTTC. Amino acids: CSVTGQGTRETQYF.